A single sample gave rise to the 8 T cell receptor beta chains below, sequenced in a study of Ad26.COV2.S vaccination and SARS-CoV-2 variants. Treatment reported: some 19 received Ad26.COV2.S at low or high dose, single or two shots; roughly 5 received placebo; per-sample allocation not given. The samples were gathered on day 63 after the first injection of vaccine or placebo. Sequenced by immunoSEQ multiplex PCR; TCRdb stores in-frame clones only, minus some. The sample has around 300,000 clones, 80% to 90% seen once. Sequencing was performed on peripheral blood, taken in a trial of Ad26.COV2.S vaccine versus placebo. The receptors derive from a person between 18 and 65 years old who received the Ad26.COV2.S COVID-19 vaccine or a placebo.

The chain joins TRBV9 to TRBJ2-3; TRBD1 might be the D (6 bases). Trimming removed 5 bases at V and 0 bases at J, with 16 bases between. The CDR3 spans 16 residues. Looked up from germline, CDR1 is SGDLS and CDR2 is YYNGEE. The CDR3: CASSTIGQTSTDTQYF. CDR3 sequence (DNA): TGTGCCAGCAGTACAATAGGACAGACTAGCACAGATACGCAGTATTTT.

This clone has just a few counts. This sequence joins TRBV21-1 and TRBJ1-5; TRBD1 is the table's D call, not checked against the DNA. TRBV21-1 is an annotated pseudogene. This CDR3 region has 15 residues. CDR3 coding DNA: TGTGCCAGCAGTTTTACTGGACAGGGGAATCAGCCCCAGCATTTT. Encoded protein: CASSFTGQGNQPQHF.

V gene TRBV7-9 combines with J gene TRBJ1-6; D gene uncertain. Germline CDR1 reads SEHNR; CDR2 reads FQNEAQ (reference sequence). The V and J ends lost 5 bases and 6 bases respectively, with 5 bases between them. The CDR3 extends over 12 amino acids. CDR3 loop: CASSLLNSPLHF. Here the CDR3 DNA reads TGTGCCAGCAGCCTCCTTAATTCACCCCTCCACTTT.

This clone was seen once. The chain couples TRBV10-3 to TRBJ1-3; TRBD1 agrees at 7 bases. Germline CDR1 ENHRY, CDR2 SYGVKD. The CDR3 spans 15 residues. The junction had 5 bases not matched to a gene; V was cut back by 6 bases and J by 0 bases. CDR3 amino acids: CAISKGGSSGNTIYF. In nucleotides, the CDR3 is TGTGCCATCAGCAAAGGGGGCTCCTCTGGAAACACCATATATTTT.

The chain recombines TRBV6-5 with TRBJ2-7; possibly TRBD1 for D (6 bases). Between the trimmed V and J ends, which lost 0 bases and 2 bases, there was a span of 8 bases. Germline CDR1 reads MNHEY; CDR2 reads SVGAGI. The CDR3 loop spans 14 amino acids. Here the CDR3 DNA reads TGTGCCAGCAGTTACTCCCAGGGGACCTACGAGCAGTACTTC. Encoded protein: CASSYSQGTYEQYF.

The chain joins TRBV30 to TRBJ2-7; 8 bases map to TRBD1. This CDR3 region has 12 residues. Germline V gene sequence: CDR1 GTSNPN, CDR2 SVGIG (reference sequence). With 4 bases clipped from V and 8 bases from J, the junction kept 7 bases outside the gene matches. The DNA for the CDR3 is TGTGCCTGGACTATAACAGGGGGACAGCAGTACTTC. Its translation is CAWTITGGQQYF.

The chain recombines TRBV28 with TRBJ2-5; 12 nucleotides agree with TRBD1. This CDR3 has 16 residues. Germline loops: CDR1 MDHEN, CDR2 SYDVKM. V lost 6 bases to trimming and J lost 4 bases; unmatched junction nucleotides: 9. The CDR3 sequence is CASRTAGTGGRETQYF. The CDR3 DNA sequence: TGTGCCAGCAGAACTGCCGGGACAGGGGGCCGAGAGACCCAGTACTTC.

J is TRBJ2-1 and V is TRBV12-5, with D perhaps TRBD2 (6 bases). The germline V gene encodes CDR1 LGHNT and CDR2 FRNRAP. This CDR3 spans 17 amino acids. The V and J ends lost 4 bases and 2 bases respectively, with 18 bases between them. In DNA form, the CDR3 reads TGTGCTAGTGGTTCGCCCAAGCGGAGGGGCACCTACAATGAGCAGTTCTTC. Amino acid sequence: CASGSPKRRGTYNEQFF.